The 5 T cell receptor beta chains given below trace back to one sample, sequenced in a study of T cells after yellow fever vaccination. MiXCR was run by TCRdb on the 5' RACE reads, yielding one entry per CDR3 protein. In the table there are hundreds of thousands of distinct CDR3 sequences, around an eighth of which are singletons. The sequenced sample was PBMCs, obtained on the day of the yellow fever booster vaccination. All receptors come from a man aged 30 to 39 who received the YFV17D yellow fever vaccine.

This clonotype was detected a few times. The chain uses TRBV30 and TRBJ1-1; possible D gene TRBD1, 5 bases. CDR3 size: 12 residues. CDR1 GTSNPN and CDR2 SVGIG come from the germline V gene (reference sequence). Between the trimmed V and J ends, which lost 5 bases and 4 bases, there was a span of 11 bases. In nucleotides, the CDR3 is TGTGCCTGGGCTCAGAGGGGCACTGAAGCTTTCTTT. This gives the protein CAWAQRGTEAFF. Full variable domain (remainder filled in from reference TRBV30 and TRBJ1-1): SQTIHQWPATLVQPVGSPLSLECTVEGTSNPNLYWYRQAAGRGLQLLFYSVGIGQISSEVPQNLSASRPQDRQFILSSKKLLLSDSGFYLCAWAQRGTEAFFGQGTRLTVV.

A few counts support this clonotype. The J gene is TRBJ2-1, the V gene TRBV5-1, with D uncertain. The CDR3 has 16 amino acids. Germline CDR1 SGHRS, CDR2 YFSETQ. Trimming left V 0 bases short and J 0 bases short, with 10 bases between. CDR3 sequence (DNA): TGCGCCAGCAGCTTGGAGGTGGTAAGCTCCTACAATGAGCAGTTCTTC. This translates into CASSLEVVSSYNEQFF.

The chain couples TRBV20-1 to TRBJ1-2, with D uncertain. V lost 4 bases, J lost 3 bases, and 24 bases lay in between. CDR1 and CDR2 (germline): DFQATT, SNEGSKA (reference sequence). This CDR3 has 17 amino acids. In DNA, the CDR3 is TGCAGTGCTAACCCCGACGGTCACCGAACCCTTCACTATGGCTACACCTTC. The encoded protein is CSANPDGHRTLHYGYTF.

V is TRBV20-1 and J is TRBJ2-1; D might be TRBD2 (6 bases). V gave up 6 bases and J gave up 5 bases, with 20 bases separating them. CDR1 is DFQATT, CDR2 SNEGSKA, per germline (reference sequence). The CDR3 runs 15 residues. CDR3 amino acids: CSATTTSYSDNEQFF. In DNA form, the CDR3 reads TGCAGTGCCACCACGACTAGTTATTCGGACAATGAGCAGTTCTTC.

The chain employs TRBV7-7 and TRBJ2-2; 11 positions match TRBD2. Losses at the gene ends were 6 bases for V and 2 bases for J; bases not matched to a gene: 8. Germline V CDR1 and CDR2: SSHAT, FNYEAQ (reference sequence). The CDR3 is 17 residues long. The chain's CDR3 is CASSSIAGGPNTGELFF. The CDR3, as DNA: TGTGCCAGCAGTTCCATAGCGGGAGGGCCCAACACCGGGGAGCTGTTTTTT.